The next 24 T cell receptor beta chains were all read from a single sample in a study of control samples from healthy donors and cancer patients. Profiled with immunoSEQ multiplex PCR; TCRdb holds only in-frame clones, not every one. The top ten clones hold about 9% of a sample with about 140,000 clones, less than 90% of them seen once. Source material: blood. The receptors come from a woman in her twenties or thirties in good health.

This rearrangement joins TRBV14 to TRBJ2-7; possible D gene TRBD1, 5 bases. Trimming cost V 5 bases and J 6 bases, with 14 bases left between them. The CDR3 is 13 amino acids. CDR1 and CDR2 from the germline V gene are SGHDN and FVKESK. The CDR3, as DNA: TGTGCCAGCAGCTTCGACAGTTACTCCGAGCAGTACTTC. As protein: CASSFDSYSEQYF.

The chain carries TRBV30 and TRBJ2-1; D remains unclear. Per germline, CDR1 GTSNPN and CDR2 SVGIG (reference sequence). This CDR3 contains 14 residues. V lost 4 bases, J lost 4 bases, and 14 bases lay in between. CDR3 in amino acids: CAWNAGPLYNEQFF. DNA of the CDR3: TGTGCCTGGAACGCAGGTCCGCTTTACAATGAGCAGTTCTTC.

The chain has TRBV9 and TRBJ2-1, with D possibly being TRBD2 (5 bases). The CDR3 covers 14 residues. Between the trimmed V and J ends, which lost 1 base and 8 bases, there was a span of 13 bases. Germline V CDR1 and CDR2: SGDLS, YYNGEE. The CDR3 bases are TGTGCCAGCAGCGTATTGGGCGAGGAGGATGAGCAGTTCTTC. Translating gives CASSVLGEEDEQFF.

The CDR3 loop is CASSRRGNMTGELFF. The CDR3 bases are TGCGCCAGCAGTCGTCGGGGAAATATGACCGGGGAGCTGTTTTTT. J is TRBJ2-2 and V is TRBV23-1; TRBD2 might be the D (5 bases). TRBV23-1 is given ORF status, its function remaining uncertain. The CDR3 length is 15 residues. V was trimmed by 4 bases and J by 5 bases, leaving 14 bases between them.

This chain connects TRBV7-2 to TRBJ2-7, with a weak D call TRBD2 (6 bases). Trimming removed 8 bases from V and 0 bases from J, with 8 bases in between. This CDR3 is built from 12 residues. Germline lookup yields CDR1 SGHTA and CDR2 FQGNSA. CDR3 protein: CASQRASYEQYF. Here the CDR3 DNA reads TGTGCCAGCCAGCGGGCCTCCTACGAGCAGTACTTC.

The chain combines TRBV30 with TRBJ1-1; 8 nucleotides agree with TRBD1. Germline V lookup: CDR1 GTSNPN, CDR2 SVGIG (reference sequence). The CDR3 has 15 residues. Germline trimming cut 2 bases from V and 5 bases from J; bases unmatched to any gene: 10. CDR3: CAWSLVDRGTTEAFF. CDR3 nucleotide sequence: TGTGCCTGGAGTTTGGTAGACAGGGGTACAACTGAAGCTTTCTTT.

This clone was found once. Within the sample, other DNA sequences also encode this same CDR3. This chain joins TRBV5-1 and TRBJ1-5; D call uncertain. V lost 0 bases and J lost 4, with 8 bases in between. Germline V lookup: CDR1 SGHRS, CDR2 YFSETQ. This CDR3 has 14 amino acids. This chain's CDR3 is CASSLDGGNQPQHF. Written as DNA, the CDR3 is TGCGCCAGCAGCTTGGACGGCGGTAATCAGCCCCAGCATTTT.

This chain connects TRBV30 to TRBJ1-2, with 7 bases aligning to TRBD1. CDR3 length: 12 amino acids. Trimming cost V 5 bases and J 6 bases; bases outside gene matches: 6. Looked up from germline, CDR1 is GTSNPN and CDR2 is SVGIG (reference sequence). The CDR3: CAWGRGANGYTF. CDR3 nucleotides: TGTGCCTGGGGCAGGGGGGCCAATGGCTACACCTTC.

The J gene is TRBJ2-1, the V gene TRBV5-1; 7 positions agree with TRBD2. V was clipped by 6 bases and J by 0 bases; unmatched bases: 9. The V gene's germline CDR1 is SGHRS and CDR2 YFSETQ. The CDR3 length is 16 residues. The DNA for the CDR3 is TGCGCCAGCACCGTGAGGGGCGGGAGCTCCTACAATGAGCAGTTCTTC. Its protein is CASTVRGGSSYNEQFF. Looking up the rest from reference TRBV5-1 and TRBJ2-1 gives the full variable domain: KAGVTQTPRYLIKTRGQQVTLSCSPISGHRSVSWYQQTPGQGLQFLFEYFSETQRNKGNFPGRFSGRQFSNSRSEMNVSTLELGDSALYLCASTVRGGSSYNEQFFGPGTRLTVL.

The V call is TRBV19, the J call TRBJ1-1; D uncertain. CDR1 is LNHDA and CDR2 is SQIVND in the germline V gene (reference sequence). Deletions cut 5 bases from V and 0 bases from J, with 7 bases between. The CDR3 has 13 amino acids. This CDR3 reads CASSPSMNTEAFF. CDR3 DNA sequence: TGTGCCAGTAGTCCCTCGATGAACACTGAAGCTTTCTTT.

The chain is built from TRBV6-1 and TRBJ1-5, with D perhaps matching TRBD1 (5 bases). Per germline, CDR1 MNHNS and CDR2 SASEGT. Trimming left V 3 bases short and J 4 bases short, with 10 bases between. CDR3 length: 14 residues. CDR3 coding DNA: TGTGCCAGCAGTGAGGGGGTCACGAATCAGCCCCAGCATTTT. This gives the protein CASSEGVTNQPQHF.

The chain links TRBV5-1 to TRBJ2-5; D remains ambiguous. V shed 0 bases and J shed 4 bases, with 4 bases lying between them. Germline assignment: CDR1 SGHRS and CDR2 YFSETQ. The CDR3 is made up of 12 amino acids. The DNA for the CDR3 is TGCGCCAGCAGCTTGGGTCCAGAGACCCAGTACTTC. It yields the protein CASSLGPETQYF.

V and J are TRBV7-8 and TRBJ1-1; D is perhaps TRBD1 (5 bases). The CDR3 consists of 11 residues. Trimming took off 6 bases at V and 6 bases at J, with 8 bases between the two ends. Germline values: CDR1 SGHVS, CDR2 FQNEAQ. The chain's CDR3 is CASRTGAEAFF. The CDR3 DNA sequence: TGTGCCAGCAGAACGGGGGCTGAAGCTTTCTTT.

V and J are TRBV16 and TRBJ2-6; possible D gene TRBD1, 6 bases. Germline V CDR1 and CDR2: KGHSY, FQNENV. The CDR3 is 16 residues long. V shed 4 bases and J shed 3 bases, with 13 bases lying between them. This chain's CDR3 is CASSLQGLGGANVLTF. In DNA, the CDR3 is TGTGCCAGCAGCCTACAGGGTTTAGGTGGGGCCAACGTCCTGACTTTC.

CDR3 sequence (DNA): TGTGCCTGGAGTGCACCACACGGCACTGAAGCTTTCTTT. Translated: CAWSAPHGTEAFF. J is TRBJ1-1 and V is TRBV30; D call uncertain. The germline V and J ends were trimmed by 1 base and 4 bases, with 10 bases remaining between them. The germline CDR1 and CDR2 sequences are GTSNPN and SVGIG (reference sequence). This CDR3 is built from 13 residues.

This chain uses TRBV28 with TRBJ1-5, with 8 nucleotides matching TRBD1. The CDR3 spans 13 residues. The germline V gene has CDR1 MDHEN and CDR2 SYDVKM. V shed 6 bases and J 7 bases; nucleotides not matched to a gene: 5. The CDR3 protein is CASSPDRDQPQHF. As DNA, the CDR3 is TGTGCCAGCAGCCCGGACAGGGACCAGCCCCAGCATTTT. The full variable domain, with the rest looked up from reference TRBV28 and TRBJ1-5, is DVKVTQSSRYLVKRTGEKVFLECVQDMDHENMFWYRQDPGLGLRLIYFSYDVKMKEKGDIPEGYSVSREKKERFSLILESASTNQTSMYLCASSPDRDQPQHFGDGTRLSIL.

The chain recombines TRBV7-9 with TRBJ1-1; TRBD1 agrees at 9 bases. V dropped 2 bases and J dropped 5; count of bases not matched to a gene: 3. The CDR3 length is 14 residues. Germline CDR1 is SEHNR and CDR2 is FQNEAQ (reference sequence). The CDR3 bases are TGTGCCAGCAGCTTAAGGACAGGGGTGACTGAAGCTTTCTTT. Residues: CASSLRTGVTEAFF.

The chain's CDR3 is CASRGTGGTGELFF. CDR3 sequence (DNA): TGTGCCAGTAGGGGGACAGGGGGCACCGGGGAGCTGTTTTTT. The rearrangement uses TRBV19 and TRBJ2-2; 11 positions match TRBD1. CDR1 and CDR2 (germline): LNHDA, SQIVND (reference sequence). V was pared by 6 bases and J by 4 bases, with 1 base of the junction left unmatched. The CDR3 is 14 residues long.

The rearrangement joins TRBV27 to TRBJ2-5, with 11 bases that match TRBD2. The CDR3 is made up of 15 amino acids. V shed 3 bases, J shed 3 bases, and the junction held 3 bases outside the gene matches. CDR1 and CDR2 (germline): MNHEY, SMNVEV (reference sequence). The DNA of the CDR3 is TGTGCCAGCAGTTTTGGTAGCGGGGGGGAAGAGACCCAGTACTTC. Its translation is CASSFGSGGEETQYF.

The CDR3 protein is CASSSGTYSNEQFF. As DNA, the CDR3 is TGTGCCAGCAGCTCTGGGACTTATTCCAATGAGCAGTTCTTC. The chain has TRBV7-3 and TRBJ2-1, with D possibly being TRBD2 (6 bases). Trimming left V 4 bases short and J 6 bases short, with 13 bases between. This CDR3 is built from 14 residues. The germline gives CDR1 SGHTA, CDR2 FQGTGA.

The rearrangement links TRBV3-1 (or the pseudogene TRBV3-2) to TRBJ1-6, with D unclear. The CDR3 contains 13 residues. Germline CDR1 is LGHDT and CDR2 is YNNKEL (reference sequence). Trimming took off 3 bases at V and 8 bases at J, with 8 bases between the two ends. The CDR3 is CASSQARDSPLHF. The CDR3 nucleotides are TGTGCCAGCAGCCAGGCCCGGGATTCACCCCTCCACTTT.

This clone was counted a single time. This sequence joins TRBV28 and TRBJ1-1; D uncertain. Per the germline V gene, CDR1 is MDHEN and CDR2 is SYDVKM. The CDR3 contains 14 residues. The V gene lost 1 base and the J gene lost 6 bases, with 12 bases spanning the gap. Here the CDR3 DNA reads TGTGCCAGCAGTTTATCCCATAAGGGAGCTGAAGCTTTCTTT. Amino acid sequence: CASSLSHKGAEAFF.

The chain recombines TRBV6-5 with TRBJ2-3; 10 positions match TRBD1. Germline values: CDR1 MNHEY, CDR2 SVGAGI. V dropped 2 bases and J dropped 2; count of bases not matched to a gene: 4. The length of the CDR3 is 16 residues. In nucleotides, the CDR3 is TGTGCCAGCAGTTACGGTGGGACAGGGGCCACAGATACGCAGTATTTT. Its protein is CASSYGGTGATDTQYF.

This clone was detected once. The rearrangement uses TRBV11-2 and TRBJ2-3, with 10 bases that match TRBD2. In germline, CDR1 is SGHAT, CDR2 FQNNGV. V dropped 6 bases and J dropped 0; count of bases not matched to a gene: 12. The CDR3 has 18 residues. CDR3 coding DNA: TGTGCCAGCAGACAGCTAGCGGGAGATAGGTTTAGCACAGATACGCAGTATTTT. Protein product: CASRQLAGDRFSTDTQYF.